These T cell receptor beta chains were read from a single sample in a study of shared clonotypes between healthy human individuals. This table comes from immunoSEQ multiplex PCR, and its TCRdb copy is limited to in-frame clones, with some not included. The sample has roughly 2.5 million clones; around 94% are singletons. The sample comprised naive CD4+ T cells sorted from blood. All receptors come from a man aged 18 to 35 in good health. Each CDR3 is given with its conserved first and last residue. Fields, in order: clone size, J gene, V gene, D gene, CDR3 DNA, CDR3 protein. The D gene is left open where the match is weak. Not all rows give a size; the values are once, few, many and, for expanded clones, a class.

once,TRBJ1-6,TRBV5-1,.,TGCGCCAGCAGCCCGAACATTAATTCACCCCTCCACTTT,CASSPNINSPLHF
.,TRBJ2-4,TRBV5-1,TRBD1,TGCGCCAGCAGCCCGGGGACAGGGCGAGCCAAAAACATTCAGTACTTC,CASSPGTGRAKNIQYF
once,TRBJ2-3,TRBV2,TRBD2,TGTGCCAGCAGCTCCGGGACTAGGAAGGCAGATACGCAGTATTTT,CASSSGTRKADTQYF
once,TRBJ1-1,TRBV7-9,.,TGTGCCAGCAGCTCGAAGGGGGGGATTTACACTGAAGCTTTCTTT,CASSSKGGIYTEAFF
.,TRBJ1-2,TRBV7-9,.,TGTGCCAGCAGCTTAGGGGGTCGGGAACATGGCTACACCTTC,CASSLGGREHGYTF
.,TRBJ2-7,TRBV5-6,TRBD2,TGTGCCAGCAGCTTCCTAAGCGGGATCACCTACGAGCAGTACTTC,CASSFLSGITYEQYF
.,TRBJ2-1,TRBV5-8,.,TGTGCCAGCAGCTTAAATGTCGATGAGCAGTTCTTC,CASSLNVDEQFF
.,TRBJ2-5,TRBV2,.,TGTGCCAGCAGTGGACAGACACAAGAGACCCAGTACTTC,CASSGQTQETQYF
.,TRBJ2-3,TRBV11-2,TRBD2,TGTGCCAGCAGCTATAGCGGGAGGGACACAGATACGCAGTATTTT,CASSYSGRDTDTQYF
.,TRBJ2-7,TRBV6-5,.,TGTGCCAGCAGTGGGACGCCAACCTACGAGCAGTACTTC,CASSGTPTYEQYF
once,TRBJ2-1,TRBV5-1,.,TGCGCCAGCAGCTCCGGGGCCACGGGCAATGAGCAGTTCTTC,CASSSGATGNEQFF
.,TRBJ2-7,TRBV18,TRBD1,TGTGCCAGCTCACCGGGACAGGGTGAACTCTACGAGCAGTACTTC,CASSPGQGELYEQYF
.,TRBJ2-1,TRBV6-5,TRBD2,TGTGCCAGCAGTTACTCGAGAGGGACTAGGGGCAATGAGCAGTTCTTC,CASSYSRGTRGNEQFF
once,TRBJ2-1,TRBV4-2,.,TGTGCCAGCAGCCCCCAACCCGGGACTTACAATGAGCAGTTCTTC,CASSPQPGTYNEQFF
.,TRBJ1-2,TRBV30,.,TGTGCCTGGAGTGTGGCGTACTATGGCTACACCTTC,CAWSVAYYGYTF
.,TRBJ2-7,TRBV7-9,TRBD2,TGTGCCAGCAGCGTGGAATTTGGGACTAGCGGGTTCGAGCAGTACTTC,CASSVEFGTSGFEQYF
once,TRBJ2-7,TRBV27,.,TGTGCCAGCAGTTTAGAACAGGGCAGCACCTACGAGCAGTACTTC,CASSLEQGSTYEQYF
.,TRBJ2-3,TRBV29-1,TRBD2,TGCAGCGTTTTCGCGCTCCGAGCGGGAAGCACAGATACGCAGTATTTT,CSVFALRAGSTDTQYF
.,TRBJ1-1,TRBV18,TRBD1,TGTGCCAGCTCACCACCGAACAGGGGGAACACTGAAGCTTTCTTT,CASSPPNRGNTEAFF
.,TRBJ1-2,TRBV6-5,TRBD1,TGTGCCATCTACAAGGGGACAGGGGGCTACACCTTC,CAIYKGTGGYTF
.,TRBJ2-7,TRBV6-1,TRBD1,TGTGCCAGCAGTGAGGACAGGGCAGGCGAGCAGTACTTC,CASSEDRAGEQYF
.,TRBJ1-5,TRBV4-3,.,TGCGCCAGCAGCCAAGCCACAGCGGGTAATCAGCCCCAGCATTTT,CASSQATAGNQPQHF
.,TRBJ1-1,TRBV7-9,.,TGTGCCAGCAGCTATTTCGCCAGCCTGGTGAACACTGAAGCTTTCTTT,CASSYFASLVNTEAFF
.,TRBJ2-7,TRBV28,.,TGTGCCAGCAGACGGGGGGCAGGGGGTTTATACGAGCAGTACTTC,CASRRGAGGLYEQYF
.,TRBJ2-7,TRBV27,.,TGTGCCAGCAGTCGTACGTTAGCGATAGGGGCCCACGAGCAGTACTTC,CASSRTLAIGAHEQYF
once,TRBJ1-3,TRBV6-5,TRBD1,TGTGCCAGCAGCAGAGACAGGGGGCCTGGAAACACCATATATTTT,CASSRDRGPGNTIYF
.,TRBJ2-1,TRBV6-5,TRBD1,TGTGCCAGCAGAAGGGACAGCCCTTACAATGAGCAGTTCTTC,CASRRDSPYNEQFF
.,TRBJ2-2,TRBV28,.,TGTGCCAGCAAGGGGAACACCGGGGAGCTGTTTTTT,CASKGNTGELFF
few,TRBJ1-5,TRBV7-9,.,TGTGCCAGCAGCTTAGCGGGCTCCAGTAGTCAGCCCCAGCATTTT,CASSLAGSSSQPQHF
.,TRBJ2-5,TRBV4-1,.,TGCGCCAGCAGCCAAGTGCTTCAAGAGACCCAGTACTTC,CASSQVLQETQYF
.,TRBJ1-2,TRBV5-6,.,TGTGCCAGCAGCTGGACTAGTGACTATGGCTACACCTTC,CASSWTSDYGYTF
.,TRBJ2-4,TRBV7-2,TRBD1,TGTGCCAGCAGCGTAGGGGGACAGGGCATTAACATTCAGTACTTC,CASSVGGQGINIQYF
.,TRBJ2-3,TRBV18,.,TGTGCCAGCTCACCGCCGGTAGATACGCAGTATTTT,CASSPPVDTQYF
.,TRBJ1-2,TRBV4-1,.,TGCGCCAGCAGCCAACTGGGGTGGGGTCTCGGTGGCTACACCTTC,CASSQLGWGLGGYTF
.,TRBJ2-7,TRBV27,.,TGTGCCAGCAGTTTATTCGCGTTGGGGGGGGCCGAGCAGTACTTC,CASSLFALGGAEQYF
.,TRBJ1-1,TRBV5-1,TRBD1,TGCGCCAGCAGCCTGGGACAGAGGAACACTGAAGCTTTCTTT,CASSLGQRNTEAFF
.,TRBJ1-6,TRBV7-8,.,TGTGCCAGCAGCTTAGTGGGCCATCTGAGCTCCTATAATTCACCCCTCCACTTT,CASSLVGHLSSYNSPLHF
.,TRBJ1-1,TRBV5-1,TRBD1,TGCGCCAGCAGCCGAGGGACAGAAGACACTGAAGCTTTCTTT,CASSRGTEDTEAFF
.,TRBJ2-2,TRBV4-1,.,TGCGCCAGCAGCCAAGATAGGTCGAAGGGCACCGGGGAGCTGTTTTTT,CASSQDRSKGTGELFF
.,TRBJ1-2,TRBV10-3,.,TGTGCCATCCCAAAAGGGGCGCGTGGCTACACCTTC,CAIPKGARGYTF
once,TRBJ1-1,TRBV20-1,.,TGCAGTGCTAAGGGCTACCCTGAAGCTTTCTTT,CSAKGYPEAFF
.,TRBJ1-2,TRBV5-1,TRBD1,TGCGCCAGCCATCCGGGACAGGGGCGATGGGATGGCTACACCTTC,CASHPGQGRWDGYTF
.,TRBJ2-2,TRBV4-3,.,TGCGCCAGCAGCCCAGACTATACGAACACCGGGGAGCTGTTTTTT,CASSPDYTNTGELFF